These T cell receptor beta chains were read from a single sample in a study of T cell repertoires in cytomegalovirus infection. Antigen specificity for these receptors is unknown. TCRdb used MiXCR to reprocess the reads, holding one entry per CDR3 protein. The sample lists around 900,000 distinct CDR3 sequences; 31% were seen once. This specimen was cultured CD8+ T cells from PBMCs, taken from culture after CMV antigen stimulation. The receptors were sampled from a human donor in good health (CMV status not recorded). Some clones in this sample may be carry-over from other donors' samples. Each CDR3 is given with its conserved first and last residue. The D gene is left open where the match is weak. Size values are once, few and many counts, or a class for expanded clones, and some rows have none.

size,length,V,J,D,CDR3,DNA
few,15,TRBV6-2/TRBV6-3,TRBJ2-5,NA,CASSYFSGPGETQYF,TGTGCCAGCAGTTACTTCTCCGGCCCCGGGGAGACCCAGTACTTC
NA,16,TRBV29-1,TRBJ2-1,TRBD2,CSVEDLGTSGENEQFF,TGCAGCGTTGAAGATTTGGGGACTAGCGGGGAGAATGAGCAGTTCTTC
few,13,TRBV7-9,TRBJ1-2,NA,CASRGMAENGYTF,TGTGCCTCCCGTGGTATGGCGGAGAATGGCTACACCTTC
few,17,TRBV3-1,TRBJ1-6,NA,CASSPGPSFAYNSPLHF,TGTGCCAGCAGCCCAGGACCGTCTTTCGCCTATAATTCACCCCTCCACTTT
few,19,TRBV19,TRBJ2-1,TRBD2,CASSITGLAGGIGANEQFF,TGTGCCAGTAGTATTACCGGACTAGCGGGGGGCATCGGGGCAAATGAGCAGTTCTTC
NA,17,TRBV4-3,TRBJ1-3,NA,CASSQDKRTVMGNTIYF,TGCGCCAGCAGCCAAGATAAAAGGACGGTTATGGGAAACACCATATATTTT
many,18,TRBV12-5,TRBJ2-1,NA,CASGLDGSGVHTYNEQFF,TGTGCTAGTGGTTTGGACGGTTCTGGCGTCCACACATACAATGAGCAGTTCTTC
NA,16,TRBV7-6,TRBJ2-3,TRBD2,CASSGRLAGGENTQYF,TGTGCCAGCAGCGGACGACTAGCGGGGGGGGAGAATACGCAGTATTTT
many,14,TRBV7-8,TRBJ2-3,NA,CASSFVAYTDTQYF,TGTGCCAGCAGCTTTGTGGCTTACACAGATACGCAGTATTTT
NA,15,TRBV11-2,TRBJ2-1,NA,CASSLVWSSYNEQSF,TGTGCCAGCAGCTTAGTTTGGAGCTCCTACAATGAGCAGTCCTTC
NA,16,TRBV6-5,TRBJ1-4,TRBD1,CASSYSKDRATEKLFF,TGTGCCAGCAGTTACTCAAAGGACAGGGCTACGGAAAAACTGTTTTTT
NA,13,TRBV6-2/TRBV6-3,TRBJ1-5,NA,CASTDILYQPQHF,TGTGCCAGCACCGACATTCTATATCAGCCCCAGCATTTT
few,15,TRBV29-1,TRBJ1-1,TRBD1,CSVRGDKWMNTEAFF,TGCAGCGTCAGGGGGGACAAATGGATGAACACTGAAGCTTTCTTT
NA,17,TRBV27,TRBJ2-3,NA,CASYPWTARTSTDTQYF,TGTGCCAGCTACCCCTGGACAGCAAGGACTAGCACAGATACGCAGTATTTT
NA,18,TRBV7-6,TRBJ2-3,TRBD2,CASSLSLAGGLSPDTQYF,TGTGCCAGCAGCTTATCTCTAGCGGGGGGGCTGAGCCCAGATACGCAGTATTTT
NA,15,TRBV13,TRBJ2-7,TRBD2,CASSLGTSLSYEQYF,TGTGCCAGCAGCTTAGGGACTAGCCTCTCCTACGAGCAGTACTTC
many,15,TRBV24-1,TRBJ2-1,NA,CATSDPFGEYNEQFF,TGTGCCACCAGTGACCCATTTGGGGAGTACAATGAGCAGTTCTTC
few,14,TRBV27,TRBJ1-5,NA,CASGNTGKGQPQHF,TGTGCCAGCGGCAACACAGGGAAGGGACAGCCCCAGCATTTT
few,14,TRBV3-1,TRBJ1-1,TRBD1,CASSQESRGLRAFF,TGTGCCAGCAGCCAAGAAAGCAGGGGGCTCCGTGCTTTCTTT
many,16,TRBV7-8,TRBJ1-5,TRBD1,CASSLGGTGTLWTQHF,TGTGCCAGCAGCTTAGGGGGGACAGGGACTTTATGGACCCAGCATTTT
NA,16,TRBV7-8,TRBJ2-3,NA,CASSLDGGKGPDTQYF,TGTGCCAGCAGCTTAGATGGCGGGAAAGGCCCAGATACGCAGTATTTT
NA,16,TRBV7-8,TRBJ2-5,NA,CASWTWGGGKQETQYF,TGTGCCAGCTGGACATGGGGGGGGGGCAAGCAAGAGACCCAGTACTTC
once,14,TRBV18,TRBJ2-3,NA,CASSPEIGSDTQYF,TGTGCCAGCTCACCCGAGATTGGATCAGATACGCAGTATTTT
NA,17,TRBV27,TRBJ1-1,NA,CASSLSVLRAANTEAFF,TGTGCCAGCAGTTTATCGGTATTGAGGGCAGCGAACACTGAAGCTTTCTTT
NA,16,TRBV19,TRBJ2-5,TRBD1,CASSMGQKINQETQYF,TGTGCCAGTAGTATGGGACAGAAAATTAACCAAGAGACCCAGTACTTC
few,12,TRBV6-2/TRBV6-3,TRBJ2-5,NA,CASSIQKETQYF,TGTGCCAGCAGTATACAGAAAGAGACCCAGTACTTC
few,12,TRBV6-1,TRBJ2-1,NA,CASSLTGAEQFF,TGTGCCAGCTCCCTCACCGGCGCGGAGCAGTTCTTC
NA,17,TRBV12-3/TRBV12-4,TRBJ2-3,TRBD2,CASSSSPGGGSTDTQYF,TGTGCCAGCAGTTCTTCCCCCGGCGGGGGGAGCACAGATACGCAGTATTTT
NA,18,TRBV6-6,TRBJ1-1,TRBD1,CASSYSLDRGYVGTEAFF,TGTGCCAGCAGTTATTCCCTTGACAGGGGGTATGTTGGCACTGAAGCTTTCTTT
NA,15,TRBV14,TRBJ2-1,TRBD1,CASSQVTGTGFEQFF,TGTGCCAGCAGCCAAGTGACCGGGACAGGGTTTGAGCAGTTCTTC
many,16,TRBV28,TRBJ2-5,TRBD2,CASSLLLAGGKETQYF,TGTGCCAGCAGTTTACTTTTAGCGGGGGGGAAGGAGACCCAGTACTTC
NA,15,TRBV10-3,TRBJ2-5,TRBD2,CAIRSTSGGEETQYF,TGTGCCATCAGAAGCACTAGCGGGGGAGAAGAGACCCAGTACTTC
NA,15,TRBV27,TRBJ1-2,TRBD1,CASSLSDRGIHGYTF,TGTGCCAGCAGTTTATCCGACAGGGGAATCCATGGCTACACCTTC
NA,15,TRBV28,TRBJ2-1,TRBD1,CASSRDRGRRNEQFF,TGTGCCAGCAGTCGGGACAGGGGCCGCCGCAATGAGCAGTTCTTC
few,13,TRBV15,TRBJ1-5,NA,CATSRDRVFAQHF,TGTGCCACCAGCAGAGACAGGGTCTTTGCCCAGCATTTT
many,12,TRBV27,TRBJ2-2,NA,CASSHYTGELFF,TGTGCCAGCAGTCATTACACCGGGGAGCTGTTTTTT
NA,14,TRBV7-3,TRBJ2-1,TRBD2,CASSFRGGYYEQFF,TGTGCCAGCAGCTTCCGGGGGGGATACTATGAGCAGTTCTTC
many,17,TRBV7-8,TRBJ1-1,NA,CASSFGGRGGMNTEAFF,TGTGCCAGCAGCTTTGGGGGAAGAGGGGGAATGAACACTGAAGCTTTCTTT
NA,14,TRBV10-3,TRBJ1-1,TRBD1,CAISDRDRGTEAFF,TGTGCCATCAGTGACCGGGACAGGGGTACTGAAGCTTTCTTT
few,18,TRBV6-1,TRBJ2-6,NA,CASSEELEIYSGANVLTF,TGTGCCAGCAGTGAAGAACTAGAGATTTATTCTGGGGCCAACGTCCTGACTTTC
once,14,TRBV29-1,TRBJ2-7,NA,CSVVGGGHFYEQYF,TGCAGCGTTGTAGGGGGGGGCCACTTCTACGAGCAGTACTTC
few,16,TRBV19,TRBJ2-1,TRBD1,CASRPGQAFIDNEQFF,TGTGCCAGTAGGCCGGGACAGGCCTTTATAGACAATGAGCAGTTCTTC
NA,14,TRBV2,TRBJ2-5,NA,CASTQAEGQETQYF,TGTGCCAGCACGCAAGCGGAGGGGCAAGAGACCCAGTACTTC
NA,15,TRBV27,TRBJ2-1,NA,CASSLGLNSYNEQFF,TGTGCCAGCTCACTCGGACTGAACTCCTACAATGAGCAGTTCTTC
NA,12,TRBV4-1,TRBJ2-1,TRBD1,CASSRQGVEQFF,TGCGCCAGCAGCCGACAGGGGGTTGAGCAGTTCTTC
once,15,TRBV9,TRBJ1-6,TRBD1,CASSPGDRGNSPLHF,TGTGCCAGCAGCCCTGGGGACAGGGGAAATTCACCCCTCCACTTT
many,13,TRBV4-1,TRBJ1-1,NA,CASSQGRGTEAFF,TGTGCCAGCAGCCAAGGTAGGGGGACTGAAGCTTTCTTT
NA,17,TRBV7-8,TRBJ1-5,TRBD1,CASSRWDSLYSNQPQHF,TGTGCCAGCAGCCGGTGGGACAGCCTTTATAGCAATCAGCCCCAGCATTTT
NA,14,TRBV6-1,TRBJ1-1,NA,CASSETPGGTEAFF,TGTGCCAGCAGTGAAACGCCGGGAGGCACTGAAGCTTTCTTT
NA,17,TRBV9,TRBJ2-6,TRBD1,CASSTGQGKSGANVLTF,TGTGCCAGCAGCACCGGACAGGGAAAGTCTGGGGCCAACGTCCTGACTTTC
NA,15,TRBV7-9,TRBJ2-2,TRBD1,CASSFDRGRTGELFF,TGTGCCAGCAGCTTCGACAGGGGTAGGACCGGGGAGCTGTTTTTT
NA,16,TRBV7-9,TRBJ1-2,TRBD1,CASSPTVGTGFYGYTF,TGTGCCAGCAGCCCTACGGTCGGGACAGGGTTCTATGGCTACACCTTC
NA,14,TRBV27,TRBJ2-7,TRBD2,CASSFGTTMVEQYF,TGTGCCAGCAGTTTCGGGACTACCATGGTCGAGCAGTACTTC
few,15,TRBV6-6,TRBJ2-3,TRBD1,CASFPDRASTDTQYF,TGTGCCAGCTTTCCGGACAGGGCTAGCACAGATACGCAGTATTTT
NA,13,TRBV10-2,TRBJ1-1,NA,CASSEGEVTEAFF,TGCGCCAGCAGTGAGGGTGAGGTCACTGAAGCTTTCTTT
NA,14,TRBV19,TRBJ2-1,TRBD2,CASSTSGIYNEQFF,TGTGCCAGTAGTACCAGCGGGATATACAATGAGCAGTTCTTC
NA,14,TRBV27,TRBJ2-2,TRBD2,CASRPGGLTGELFF,TGTGCCAGCAGGCCGGGGGGGCTCACCGGGGAGCTGTTTTTT
NA,14,TRBV5-5,TRBJ2-1,NA,CASSLAGKWDEQFF,TGTGCCAGCAGCTTGGCGGGGAAATGGGATGAGCAGTTCTTC
few,15,TRBV7-8,TRBJ1-2,NA,CASSLQTAQGYGYTF,TGTGCCAGCAGCTTACAAACAGCCCAGGGCTATGGCTACACCTTC